These 30 T cell receptor beta chains share one sample of origin, sequenced in a study of cytotoxic CD8 clonotypes in ibrutinib-treated CLL (dated by TCRdb to the early 2020s). The receptor library was made with the immunoSEQ multiplex PCR assay. This immuneACCESS table, as held by TCRdb, lists in-frame sequences with V and J called but not all clones. Of the missing ones, under half trace to an unresolved V gene in checked studies; the others have no known cause. The sample has about 310,000 clones on record, 70% to 80% of them singletons. 5% to 7% of the sample lies in the top ten. Material: PBMCs, obtained before ibrutinib treatment. These receptors all come from a human donor with chronic lymphocytic leukemia.

This chain joins TRBV4-1 and TRBJ2-5; 12 nucleotides match TRBD2. Germline V CDR1 and CDR2: MGHRA, YSYEKL. Trimming cost V 4 bases and J 5 bases; bases outside gene matches: 8. The CDR3 spans 16 residues. The CDR3, as DNA: TGCGCCAGCAGCCCCCCTAGCGGGAGGGTCGGGGAGACCCAGTACTTC. Its protein is CASSPPSGRVGETQYF.

The V gene is TRBV7-3, the J gene TRBJ2-2; 7 nucleotides line up with TRBD2. In germline, CDR1 is SGHTA, CDR2 FQGTGA. The CDR3 has 16 amino acids. The V and J ends lost 0 bases and 3 bases, in that order; junction bases with no gene match: 4. CDR3 coding DNA: TGTGCCAGCAGCTTAACCATCGGACTAGACACCGGGGAGCTGTTTTTT. Its protein is CASSLTIGLDTGELFF.

This chain uses TRBV5-6 with TRBJ2-3; 14 nucleotides align to TRBD2. Germline values: CDR1 SGHDT, CDR2 YYEEEE. V shed 2 bases, J shed 2 bases, and the junction held 7 bases outside the gene matches. The CDR3 is 18 amino acids. The CDR3 DNA is TGTGCCAGCAGCTTAACCGGGACTAGCGGGAGAGTCACAGATACGCAGTATTTT. This encodes CASSLTGTSGRVTDTQYF.

The chain links TRBV18 to TRBJ2-7; 11 bases are a match to TRBD1. Trimming removed 2 bases from V and 3 bases from J; junction bases left unmatched: 3. The CDR3 spans 15 residues. Germline values: CDR1 KGHSH, CDR2 LQKENI. Here the CDR3 DNA reads TGTGCCAGCTCACCAATGGGGACAGGGGGCTACGAGCAGTACTTC. Protein product: CASSPMGTGGYEQYF.

This clone appeared a few times. The J gene is TRBJ2-3, the V gene TRBV4-3; TRBD1 aligns across 8 bases. Germline lookup yields CDR1 LGHNA and CDR2 YSLEER. The CDR3 consists of 18 residues. Losses at the gene ends were 0 bases for V and 2 bases for J; bases not matched to a gene: 10. The CDR3 here is CASSQDLARTGFTDTQYF. The CDR3 DNA reads TGCGCCAGCAGCCAAGATCTAGCGAGGACAGGGTTCACAGATACGCAGTATTTT.

This chain uses TRBV29-1 with TRBJ2-1, with D possibly TRBD1 on 5 matching bases. Germline values: CDR1 SQVTM, CDR2 ANQGSEA. The germline V and J ends were trimmed by 5 bases and 6 bases, with 17 bases remaining between them. The CDR3 spans 14 residues. For the CDR3, the DNA is TGCAGCGTTTATATGTTAGGGGTGGGCAATGAGCAGTTCTTC. Amino acid sequence: CSVYMLGVGNEQFF.

This chain joins TRBV29-1 and TRBJ2-7; 11 positions match TRBD2. The CDR3 covers 16 residues. V trimming: 7 bases; J trimming: 2 bases; junction bases outside the gene matches: 13. Germline V CDR1 and CDR2: SQVTM, ANQGSEA. CDR3 nucleotides: TGCAGCGCCGTTGGACTAGCGGGCCTAGGGGCCTACGAGCAGTACTTC. Its translation is CSAVGLAGLGAYEQYF.

V is TRBV11-2 and J is TRBJ1-2, with a tentative D call TRBD1 (5 bases). V lost 1 base, J lost 6 bases, and 15 bases lay in between. CDR3 size: 15 residues. The germline CDR1 and CDR2 sequences are SGHAT and FQNNGV. DNA of the CDR3: TGTGCCAGCAGCTTAGTAAGGGCAGGGCGGGATGGCTACACCTTC. It yields the protein CASSLVRAGRDGYTF.

In this sample, this clone turned up once. The genes are TRBV15 and TRBJ2-3; D not resolved. Germline V CDR1 and CDR2: LNHNV, YYDKDF (reference sequence). Trimming took off 0 bases at V and 4 bases at J, with 14 bases between the two ends. CDR3 length: 16 residues. Here the CDR3 reads CATSRDLLSVADTQYF. For the CDR3, the DNA is TGTGCCACCAGCAGAGATCTCTTATCGGTCGCAGATACGCAGTATTTT.

The CDR3 loop reads CASSPEAVSTDTQYF. The CDR3 nucleotides read TGTGCCAGCAGCCCCGAAGCGGTGAGCACAGATACGCAGTATTTT. The V and J genes are TRBV7-2 and TRBJ2-3, with D possibly TRBD2 on 5 matching bases. The V end lost 5 bases, the J end lost 0 bases, and 12 bases lay between the germline ends. Per germline, CDR1 SGHTA and CDR2 FQGNSA. The CDR3 is 15 residues long.

The CDR3 sequence: CASSYEDTEAFF. The CDR3 coding sequence is TGTGCCAGCAGTTACGAAGACACTGAAGCTTTCTTT. This chain uses TRBV6-5 with TRBJ1-1; D gene uncertain. The germline V gene encodes CDR1 MNHEY and CDR2 SVGAGI. The germline V and J ends were trimmed by 2 bases and 3 bases, with 4 bases remaining between them. The CDR3 runs 12 residues.

This clone came up once. V is TRBV27 and J is TRBJ1-1; possible D gene TRBD1, 5 bases. CDR1 is MNHEY, CDR2 SMNVEV, per germline (reference sequence). The CDR3 covers 13 residues. V shed 2 bases and J shed 11 bases, with 15 bases lying between them. CDR3 residues: CASSLRPGLMAFF. CDR3 coding DNA: TGTGCCAGCAGTTTACGACCAGGGTTAATGGCTTTCTTT.

This chain joins TRBV29-1 and TRBJ2-1, with D tentatively TRBD1 or TRBD2 (7 bases each). Trimming shortened V by 7 bases and J by 7 bases, and 20 bases separated the two germline ends. Germline V lookup: CDR1 SQVTM, CDR2 ANQGSEA. The CDR3 length is 14 residues. CDR3 region: CSAQGGQLGNEQFF. The CDR3 DNA follows: TGCAGCGCTCAGGGGGGGCAGTTGGGTAATGAGCAGTTCTTC.

V is TRBV19 and J is TRBJ1-5, with unresolved D. CDR1 and CDR2 (germline): LNHDA, SQIVND (reference sequence). Trimming stripped 5 bases from V and 4 bases from J, with 9 bases between. The CDR3 consists of 13 residues. CDR3 protein: CASSETGNQPQHF. The CDR3 nucleotides read TGTGCCAGTAGTGAGACGGGTAATCAGCCCCAGCATTTT.

The chain joins TRBV25-1 to TRBJ2-3; D unresolved. The CDR3 contains 14 residues. Germline V lookup: CDR1 MGHDK, CDR2 SYGVNS. V lost 5 bases to trimming and J lost 0 bases, with 9 bases between them. CDR3: CASSWTESTDTQYF. DNA of the CDR3: TGTGCCAGCAGTTGGACGGAAAGCACAGATACGCAGTATTTT.

This rearrangement joins TRBV6-5 to TRBJ2-5; D perhaps matches TRBD2 (6 bases). Germline CDR1 reads MNHEY; CDR2 reads SVGAGI. The length of the CDR3 is 15 residues. The V gene lost 6 bases and the J gene lost 2 bases, with 16 bases spanning the gap. CDR3 loop: CASRPHRGWQETQYF. The CDR3 nucleotides read TGTGCCAGCAGACCACATCGGGGGTGGCAAGAGACCCAGTACTTC.

This chain joins TRBV19 and TRBJ1-1; possible D gene TRBD1, 5 bases. Trimming took off 5 bases at V and 0 bases at J, with 19 bases between the two ends. The germline V gene has CDR1 LNHDA and CDR2 SQIVND (reference sequence). The CDR3 totals 17 residues. CDR3 sequence (DNA): TGTGCCAGTAGTCCCCCCTCGGTGGCAGGGATGAACACTGAAGCTTTCTTT. Encoded protein: CASSPPSVAGMNTEAFF.

This sequence joins TRBV4-3 and TRBJ2-1, with TRBD2 identical over 10 bases. CDR1 and CDR2 from the germline V gene are LGHNA and YSLEER. V lost 0 bases, J lost 3 bases, and 2 bases stayed unmatched. The CDR3 is made up of 16 amino acids. As DNA, the CDR3 is TGCGCCAGCAGCCAAGATACTAGCGGGAACTACAATGAGCAGTTCTTC. This codes for CASSQDTSGNYNEQFF.

This CDR3 reads CASSRVATENTEAFF. CDR3 bases: TGTGCCAGCAGCCGCGTCGCGACGGAGAACACTGAAGCTTTCTTT. The chain employs TRBV5-4 and TRBJ1-1; D ambiguous. The CDR3 length is 15 residues. Germline V gene lookup returns CDR1 SGHNT and CDR2 YYREEE (reference sequence). With 4 bases removed from V and 1 base from J, the gap between germline ends came to 14 bases.

This chain uses TRBV7-9 with TRBJ1-2; D not certain. CDR3 length: 13 residues. Trimming removed 1 base at V and 1 base at J, with 4 bases between. Per the germline V gene, CDR1 is SEHNR and CDR2 is FQNEAQ (reference sequence). The CDR3 here is CASSLENNYGYTF. In nucleotides, the CDR3 is TGTGCCAGCAGCTTAGAAAATAACTATGGCTACACCTTC. Full variable domain (missing parts from reference TRBV7-9 and TRBJ1-2): DTGVSQNPRHKITKRGQNVTFRCDPISEHNRLYWYRQTLGQGPEFLTYFQNEAQLEKSRLLSDRFSAERPKGSFSTLEIQRTEQGDSAMYLCASSLENNYGYTFGSGTRLTVV.

V and J are TRBV25-1 and TRBJ2-7; 10 bases are a match to TRBD2. Germline loops: CDR1 MGHDK, CDR2 SYGVNS. Unmatched junction bases numbered 7, after V lost 6 bases and J lost 5 bases. This CDR3 is built from 14 residues. The CDR3 spells CASSKSGRAHEQYF. The CDR3 DNA follows: TGTGCCAGCAGCAAAAGCGGGAGGGCTCACGAGCAGTACTTC.

The chain links TRBV11-2 to TRBJ2-3; D may be TRBD2 (5 bases). Germline V gene lookup returns CDR1 SGHAT and CDR2 FQNNGV. The CDR3 is made up of 13 amino acids. V was pared by 5 bases and J by 3 bases, with 9 bases between. CDR3 coding DNA: TGTGCCAGCAGCCTTCGACTAACAGATACGCAGTATTTT. It yields the protein CASSLRLTDTQYF.

The chain combines TRBV19 with TRBJ2-7; the match to TRBD1 covers 7 bases. Germline-derived CDR1 and CDR2 are LNHDA and SQIVND (reference sequence). This CDR3 spans 14 amino acids. V was clipped by 8 bases and J by 1 base; unmatched bases: 8. The CDR3 spells CASATGTASYEQYF. CDR3 nucleotide sequence: TGTGCCAGTGCTACCGGGACAGCGTCCTACGAGCAGTACTTC.

This clone was picked up a small number of times. The chain has TRBV10-3 and TRBJ2-7, with D hard to call. Per the germline V gene, CDR1 is ENHRY and CDR2 is SYGVKD. The CDR3 extends over 11 amino acids. V gave up 2 bases and J gave up 4 bases, with 3 bases separating them. This chain's CDR3 is CAISERYEQYF. DNA for the CDR3: TGTGCCATCAGTGAGAGGTACGAGCAGTACTTC.

The rearrangement links TRBV11-2 to TRBJ1-2; no reliable D call. CDR3 length equals 14 residues. Looked up from germline, CDR1 is SGHAT and CDR2 is FQNNGV. Trimming took 0 bases from V and 4 from J, leaving 9 bases between them. The CDR3 DNA reads TGTGCCAGCAGCTTAGATGGCCGCCTCTATGGCTACACCTTC. Amino acids: CASSLDGRLYGYTF.

Turning to this clone: One junction end disagrees with the germline gene, perhaps due to a read error. The V and J genes are TRBV18 and TRBJ2-2, with D possibly matching TRBD2 (5 bases). Germline values: CDR1 KGHSH, CDR2 LQKENI. The CDR3 covers 13 residues. The CDR3 coding sequence is TGTGCCGGCTCATCCGGAGGCACCGGGGAGCTGTTTTTT. It yields the protein CAGSSGGTGELFF.

This clone came up a few times. The J gene is TRBJ2-7, the V gene TRBV28, with D perhaps TRBD2 (6 bases). Looked up from germline, CDR1 is MDHEN and CDR2 is SYDVKM. The germline V and J ends were trimmed by 10 bases and 0 bases, with 16 bases remaining between them. This CDR3 spans 14 amino acids. The CDR3 region has the DNA TGTGCCACCGGGGAGGCAGCGTACTCCTACGAGCAGTACTTC. Protein sequence: CATGEAAYSYEQYF.

The chain uses TRBV5-6 and TRBJ2-1; 10 nucleotides line up with TRBD2. The CDR3 loop spans 15 amino acids. Germline CDR1 SGHDT, CDR2 YYEEEE. V was clipped by 0 bases and J by 13 bases; unmatched bases: 10. The CDR3 region has the DNA TGTGCCAGCAGCTTGGCAGCGGGAGGGCCGGTGCTTCAGTTCTTC. Translated: CASSLAAGGPVLQFF.

The table lists this clone with a count of one. The V gene is TRBV7-2, the J gene TRBJ2-5; 7 nucleotides match TRBD2. This CDR3 is built from 14 residues. The germline V gene has CDR1 SGHTA and CDR2 FQGNSA. Trimming cost V 8 bases and J 2 bases; bases outside gene matches: 8. The CDR3 bases are TGTGCCAGCCACTGGGGGGGAGGGCAAGAGACCCAGTACTTC. As protein: CASHWGGGQETQYF.

The chain employs TRBV6-5 and TRBJ1-2; no clear D. The germline V and J ends were trimmed by 7 bases and 1 base, with 16 bases remaining between them. Germline assignment: CDR1 MNHEY and CDR2 SVGAGI. CDR3 length equals 15 residues. The CDR3 region is CASTEDRRHNYGYTF. The CDR3 bases are TGTGCCAGCACCGAGGACCGACGGCATAACTATGGCTACACCTTC.